One sample yielded the 29 T cell receptor beta chains listed below, sequenced in a study of T cell responses to AZD1222 COVID-19 vaccine. Clones were read by immunoSEQ multiplex PCR, and TCRdb kept only the in-frame ones, dropping some. The sample holds some 150,000 clones, 80% to 95% seen once. This specimen was peripheral blood, taken 28 days after the second AZD1222 dose. These receptors all stem from an adult who received the AZD1222 COVID-19 vaccine.

This clone has just one count. CDR3 coding DNA: TGCGCCAGCAGCTTGGGACCGATAGCTGAAGCTTTCTTT. Amino acids: CASSLGPIAEAFF. The genes are TRBV5-1 and TRBJ1-1; unclear D gene. V gave up 0 bases and J gave up 6 bases, with 9 bases separating them. The CDR3 is 13 residues long. Germline V gives CDR1 SGHRS, CDR2 YFSETQ.

This chain links TRBV14 with TRBJ2-3, with a weak D call TRBD1 (5 bases). V was trimmed by 4 bases and J by 6 bases, leaving 17 bases between them. This CDR3 has 15 amino acids. Germline assignment: CDR1 SGHDN and CDR2 FVKESK. Here the CDR3 DNA reads TGTGCCAGCAGCCCGACGAAGGGGTCAGGGGATACGCAGTATTTT. Translating gives CASSPTKGSGDTQYF.

This sequence joins TRBV24-1 and TRBJ1-5; D is possibly TRBD1 (5 bases). The CDR3 contains 13 residues. Germline V gene sequence: CDR1 KGHDR, CDR2 SFDVKD. V was clipped by 11 bases and J by 5 bases, with 15 bases between them. The CDR3 DNA sequence: TGTGCCATCCAGGGCAGGGTAGATCAGCCCCAGCATTTT. As protein: CAIQGRVDQPQHF.

The chain joins TRBV4-2 to TRBJ1-5, with a tentative D call TRBD1 (5 bases). The CDR3 loop spans 14 amino acids. Looked up from germline, CDR1 is LGHNA and CDR2 is YNFKEQ. V was cut by 1 base and J by 9 bases, with 13 bases left in between. The CDR3 nucleotides read TGTGCCAGCAGCCAAGGGGGGGACCGCCTGCCCCAGCATTTT. This encodes CASSQGGDRLPQHF.

The genes are TRBV29-1 and TRBJ1-6; 11 bases map to TRBD1. After removal of 8 bases from V and 7 bases from J, the junction contained 7 bases not matched to a gene. CDR3 size: 14 residues. Germline V gives CDR1 SQVTM, CDR2 ANQGSEA. The DNA for the CDR3 is TGCAGCTACCGGGACAGGGGGTGGAATTCACCCCTCCACTTT. Translation: CSYRDRGWNSPLHF.

The chain carries TRBV5-6 and TRBJ2-1; 8 bases map to TRBD2. This CDR3 region has 17 residues. J gave up 1 base and V 3 bases, and 9 bases lay outside the gene matches. Germline V gives CDR1 SGHDT, CDR2 YYEEEE. Written as DNA, the CDR3 is TGTGCCAGCAGCTCGTTCCTAGCGGGTGCTTCCTACAATGAGCAGTTCTTC. It is translated as CASSSFLAGASYNEQFF.

V gene TRBV21-1 combines with J gene TRBJ2-5; the table's D gene call, TRBD1, was not cross checked with the DNA. TRBV21-1 is termed a pseudogene. This CDR3 is built from 15 residues. The CDR3 sequence is CASSKGGGRSETQYF. The CDR3 DNA is TGTGCCAGCAGCAAAGGAGGGGGCAGGAGCGAGACCCAGTACTTC.

The rearrangement uses TRBV7-9 and TRBJ2-2; 8 bases are a match to TRBD1. Germline-derived CDR1 and CDR2 are SEHNR and FQNEAQ (reference sequence). The V segment lost 5 bases and the J segment 3 bases; nucleotides outside the gene matches: 5. The CDR3 spans 15 residues. The CDR3, as DNA: TGTGCCAGCAGCCCCGGACAGGGAGACACCGGGGAGCTGTTTTTT. It is translated as CASSPGQGDTGELFF.

This chain connects TRBV11-2 to TRBJ2-7; 14 bases line up with TRBD2. This CDR3 has 15 amino acids. CDR1 is SGHAT and CDR2 is FQNNGV in the germline V gene. Unmatched junction bases numbered 6, after V lost 5 bases and J lost 6 bases. Here the CDR3 DNA reads TGTGCCAGCAGCAACCAAGGACTAGCGGGAGGCGAGCAGTACTTC. Translated, it gives CASSNQGLAGGEQYF. Together with reference TRBV11-2 and TRBJ2-7, the CDR3 gives the full variable domain: EAGVAQSPRYKIIEKRQSVAFWCNPISGHATLYWYQQILGQGPKLLIQFQNNGVVDDSQLPKDRFSAERLKGVDSTLKIQPAKLEDSAVYLCASSNQGLAGGEQYFGPGTRLTVT.

In DNA, the CDR3 is TGTGCCAGCTCACCGACTGGACTATACACAGATACGCAGTATTTT. It translates to CASSPTGLYTDTQYF. J is TRBJ2-3 and V is TRBV18, with a possible D match to TRBD2 (6 bases). Germline CDR1 is KGHSH and CDR2 is LQKENI. CDR3 size: 15 residues. The V gene lost 3 bases and the J gene lost 2 bases, with 12 bases spanning the gap.

The chain employs TRBV4-2 and TRBJ1-2; the D is unclear. The CDR3 runs to 16 residues. Trimming shortened V by 0 bases and J by 3 bases, and 14 bases separated the two germline ends. Germline V CDR1 and CDR2: LGHNA, YNFKEQ. The CDR3 spells CASSQDYGNKDYGYTF. The CDR3 bases are TGTGCCAGCAGCCAAGATTACGGAAACAAGGACTATGGCTACACCTTC.

The V and J genes are TRBV19 and TRBJ1-1, with D possibly TRBD1 on 5 matching bases. Germline assignment: CDR1 LNHDA and CDR2 SQIVND (reference sequence). V was shortened by 9 bases and J by 1 base, with 18 bases between the two germline ends. The CDR3 spans 15 residues. The CDR3: CASTRGEVSNTEAFF. The DNA of the CDR3 is TGTGCCAGCACTAGGGGAGAGGTTTCGAACACTGAAGCTTTCTTT.

This chain joins TRBV3-1 (or the pseudogene TRBV3-2) and TRBJ2-1; 8 bases agree with TRBD2. This CDR3 has 16 residues. V trimming: 5 bases; J trimming: 7 bases; junction bases outside the gene matches: 13. Germline V lookup: CDR1 LGHDT, CDR2 YNNKEL (reference sequence). CDR3 bases: TGTGCCAGCAGCTCGGGGCCAGCGGGAGTGGGTAATGAGCAGTTCTTC. Translating it yields CASSSGPAGVGNEQFF.

The gene calls are TRBV19 and TRBJ2-3; TRBD2 agrees at 10 bases. This CDR3 is built from 14 residues. The germline V gene encodes CDR1 LNHDA and CDR2 SQIVND (reference sequence). The ends lost 6 bases at V and 4 bases at J; junction bases unmatched: 4. In nucleotides, the CDR3 is TGTGCCAGTAGAGACCTAGCGGGAGCAGATACGCAGTATTTT. Translation: CASRDLAGADTQYF.

This clone showed up just a few times. The chain employs TRBV4-1 and TRBJ1-6, with a weak D call TRBD1 (6 bases). CDR3 length: 17 amino acids. V lost 1 base to trimming and J lost 7 bases, with 17 bases between them. CDR1 and CDR2 (germline): MGHRA, YSYEKL. The CDR3 nucleotides read TGCGCCAGCAGCCAAGGGTCACGTGACAGGTCAAATTCACCCCTCCACTTT. The encoded protein is CASSQGSRDRSNSPLHF.

The rearrangement links TRBV7-2 to TRBJ2-4; 9 bases line up with TRBD1. This CDR3 comprises 16 residues. V dropped 0 bases and J dropped 1; count of bases not matched to a gene: 1. Germline V CDR1 and CDR2: SGHTA, FQGNSA. The CDR3 nucleotides are TGTGCCAGCAGCTTAGCAGGACAGGGGGCCAAAAACATTCAGTACTTC. Translated: CASSLAGQGAKNIQYF.

The V and J genes are TRBV5-1 and TRBJ2-1; 8 bases line up with TRBD2. The CDR3 length is 17 residues. V lost 0 bases to trimming and J lost 2 bases; unmatched junction nucleotides: 7. Germline-derived CDR1 and CDR2 are SGHRS and YFSETQ. The CDR3 DNA follows: TGCGCCAGCAGCTTGGTCGGTAGCGGGACCCCCTACAATGAGCAGTTCTTC. Its translation is CASSLVGSGTPYNEQFF.

The V gene is TRBV7-8, the J gene TRBJ1-5; D might be TRBD1 (5 bases). Trimming cost V 5 bases and J 1 base, with 18 bases left between them. The germline V gene encodes CDR1 SGHVS and CDR2 FQNEAQ. The CDR3 runs 17 residues. The CDR3 coding sequence is TGTGCCAGCAGCCCCACCACGGGGGTTCGGAGCAATCAGCCCCAGCATTTT. Its protein product is CASSPTTGVRSNQPQHF.

V usage is TRBV12-1 and J usage is TRBJ1-2. TRBV12-1 is listed as a pseudogene. The CDR3 consists of 16 residues. The CDR3 DNA reads as TGTGCCAGCAGCTTCGCACTTGGACTGGGACGCTATGGCTACACCTTC. Translated, it gives CASSFALGLGRYGYTF.

This clone was detected only once. This chain links TRBV6-1 with TRBJ2-7; 8 nucleotides agree with TRBD1. V was clipped by 2 bases and J by 1 base; unmatched bases: 4. There are 15 residues in the CDR3. Germline assignment: CDR1 MNHNS and CDR2 SASEGT. The CDR3 sequence: CASSESGTGSYEQYF. DNA for the CDR3: TGTGCCAGCAGTGAATCCGGGACAGGATCCTACGAGCAGTACTTC.

CDR3 amino acids: CASSEGGIEYF. DNA for the CDR3: TGCGCCAGCAGTGAGGGGGGTATAGAGTACTTC. The chain carries TRBV10-2 and TRBJ2-7; possibly TRBD1 or TRBD2 for D (5 bases each). CDR3 length: 11 residues. Germline CDR1 and CDR2: WSHSY and SAAADI. With 2 bases removed from V and 11 bases from J, the gap between germline ends came to 10 bases.

V gene TRBV19 combines with J gene TRBJ1-1; TRBD1 might be the D (6 bases). Germline CDR1 is LNHDA and CDR2 is SQIVND (reference sequence). CDR3 size: 15 residues. The V end lost 4 bases, the J end lost 5 bases, and 17 bases lay between the germline ends. CDR3 loop: CASSTMVGGRTEAFF. The CDR3 coding sequence is TGTGCCAGTAGTACCATGGTAGGGGGGAGGACTGAAGCTTTCTTT. Variable domain in full (rest from reference TRBV19 and TRBJ1-1): DGGITQSPKYLFRKEGQNVTLSCEQNLNHDAMYWYRQDPGQGLRLIYYSQIVNDFQKGDIAEGYSVSREKKESFPLTVTSAQKNPTAFYLCASSTMVGGRTEAFFGQGTRLTVV.

The genes are TRBV30 and TRBJ2-7; TRBD2 matches at 10 bases. The V gene's germline CDR1 is GTSNPN and CDR2 SVGIG (reference sequence). With 4 bases clipped from V and 2 bases from J, the junction kept 8 bases outside the gene matches. The CDR3 runs to 15 residues. DNA of the CDR3: TGTGCCTGGACCCGAAGGACTAGCGGCACCTACGAGCAGTACTTC. Translated: CAWTRRTSGTYEQYF.

The gene calls are TRBV27 and TRBJ2-5; 7 nucleotides agree with TRBD1. The CDR3 spans 13 residues. V lost 6 bases, J lost 5 bases, and 6 bases stayed unmatched. Germline CDR1 MNHEY, CDR2 SMNVEV (reference sequence). CDR3 in amino acids: CASSTTGRETQYF. CDR3 sequence (DNA): TGTGCCAGCAGCACGACAGGGCGGGAGACCCAGTACTTC.

V usage is TRBV9 and J usage is TRBJ1-4; D unclear. Trimming took off 0 bases at V and 5 bases at J, with 17 bases between the two ends. From germline, CDR1 is SGDLS and CDR2 YYNGEE. This CDR3 is 17 amino acids long. CDR3 sequence reads: CASSVDRWSNGNEKLFF. The CDR3 DNA follows: TGTGCCAGCAGCGTAGATAGGTGGTCCAACGGGAATGAAAAACTGTTTTTT.

The chain is built from TRBV7-2 and TRBJ2-5; perhaps TRBD1 as D (5 bases). The V gene lost 5 bases and the J gene lost 3 bases, with 13 bases spanning the gap. CDR3 length equals 14 residues. Germline V lookup: CDR1 SGHTA, CDR2 FQGNSA. DNA of the CDR3: TGTGCCAGCAGCCGGGCCAGGGTTGAAGAGACCCAGTACTTC. It translates to CASSRARVEETQYF.

The chain joins TRBV9 to TRBJ2-2; 7 bases fit TRBD1. Germline loops: CDR1 SGDLS, CDR2 YYNGEE. The CDR3 covers 18 residues. V was clipped by 0 bases and J by 2 bases; unmatched bases: 10. CDR3 bases: TGTGCCAGCAGCGTAGTCGCGATGGACAGGTTTAACACCGGGGAGCTGTTTTTT. This gives the protein CASSVVAMDRFNTGELFF.

The CDR3 sequence: CASSLGQEAFF. Written as DNA, the CDR3 is TGTGCCAGCAGTTTAGGACAGGAAGCTTTCTTT. The chain is built from TRBV12-3 or TRBV12-4 and TRBJ1-1; D perhaps matches TRBD1 (5 bases). This CDR3 is 11 amino acids long. Trimming pared 1 base from V and 8 bases from J, leaving 5 bases between.

This clone has just one count. The chain employs TRBV30 and TRBJ2-3; either TRBD1 or TRBD2 may supply D (6 bases each). CDR3 size: 13 residues. The V gene lost 1 base and the J gene lost 6 bases, with 11 bases spanning the gap. In germline, CDR1 is GTSNPN, CDR2 SVGIG (reference sequence). CDR3 coding DNA: TGTGCCTGGAGTGGCCTAGGGGGGGATACGCAGTATTTT. Its translation is CAWSGLGGDTQYF. Looking up the rest from reference TRBV30 and TRBJ2-3 gives the full variable domain: SQTIHQWPATLVQPVGSPLSLECTVEGTSNPNLYWYRQAAGRGLQLLFYSVGIGQISSEVPQNLSASRPQDRQFILSSKKLLLSDSGFYLCAWSGLGGDTQYFGPGTRLTVL.